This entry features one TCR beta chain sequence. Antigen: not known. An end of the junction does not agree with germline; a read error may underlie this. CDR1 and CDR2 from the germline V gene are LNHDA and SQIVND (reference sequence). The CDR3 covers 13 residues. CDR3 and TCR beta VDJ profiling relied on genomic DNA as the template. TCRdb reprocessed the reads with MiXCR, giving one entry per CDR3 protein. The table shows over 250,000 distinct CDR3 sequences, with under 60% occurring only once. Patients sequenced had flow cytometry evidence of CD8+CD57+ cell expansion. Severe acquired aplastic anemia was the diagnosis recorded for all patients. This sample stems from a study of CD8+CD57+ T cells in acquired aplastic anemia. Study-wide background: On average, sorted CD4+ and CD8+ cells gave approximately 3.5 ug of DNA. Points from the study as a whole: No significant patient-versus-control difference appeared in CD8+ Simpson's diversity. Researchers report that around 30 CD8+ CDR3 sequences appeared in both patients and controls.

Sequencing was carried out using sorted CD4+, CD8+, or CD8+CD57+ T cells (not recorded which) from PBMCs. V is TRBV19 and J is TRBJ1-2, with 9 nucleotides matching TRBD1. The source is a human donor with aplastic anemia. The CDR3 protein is CASSPRDRVPPDF. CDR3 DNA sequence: TGTGCCAGTAGTCCCCGGGACAGGGTTCCTCCCGACTTC.